The 18 T cell receptor beta chains below were found in one sample sequenced in a study of blood T cell repertoires in COVID-19. Using immunoSEQ multiplex PCR, the repertoire was profiled, and TCRdb retains in-frame clones only, with some absent. The table has some 350,000 clones, over 80% seen once. The sequenced sample was peripheral blood. The receptors shown here come from a woman aged 45-65 years with COVID-19, enrolled during active disease.

The chain carries TRBV4-1 and TRBJ2-7; no reliable D call. CDR1 is MGHRA, CDR2 YSYEKL, per germline. Trimming took off 4 bases at V and 5 bases at J, with 18 bases between the two ends. The CDR3 runs to 15 residues. The CDR3: CASSPLGYGANEQYF. CDR3 nucleotides: TGCGCCAGCAGCCCCCTAGGCTACGGCGCCAACGAGCAGTACTTC.

V gene TRBV19 combines with J gene TRBJ1-5, with a weak D call TRBD1 (5 bases). Germline loops: CDR1 LNHDA, CDR2 SQIVND (reference sequence). The CDR3 totals 17 residues. Trimming removed 0 bases at V and 0 bases at J, with 12 bases between. The chain's CDR3 is CASSIDLRTISNQPQHF. The CDR3 bases are TGTGCCAGTAGTATAGATCTCAGGACAATTAGCAATCAGCCCCAGCATTTT. The full variable domain, completed using reference TRBV19 and TRBJ1-5, is DGGITQSPKYLFRKEGQNVTLSCEQNLNHDAMYWYRQDPGQGLRLIYYSQIVNDFQKGDIAEGYSVSREKKESFPLTVTSAQKNPTAFYLCASSIDLRTISNQPQHFGDGTRLSIL.

The chain employs TRBV28 and TRBJ2-1; 9 bases fit TRBD1. This CDR3 contains 20 residues. In germline, CDR1 is MDHEN, CDR2 SYDVKM. V was clipped by 5 bases and J by 6 bases; unmatched bases: 23. CDR3 DNA: TGTGCCAGCAGTCCCTCCTCACACCGGGACAGGGTAGTCGGGTTCAATGAGCAGTTCTTC. It codes for CASSPSSHRDRVVGFNEQFF.

This clone has only one observation. The chain uses TRBV6-4 and TRBJ2-7, with 11 bases fitting TRBD2. CDR1 and CDR2 (germline): MRHNA, SNTAGT. Trimming cost V 3 bases and J 3 bases; bases outside gene matches: 1. The CDR3 has 14 amino acids. CDR3: CASSEGTSGYEQYF. Written as DNA, the CDR3 is TGTGCCAGCAGTGAGGGGACTAGCGGCTACGAGCAGTACTTC.

V is TRBV7-6 and J is TRBJ2-7; perhaps TRBD1 as D (6 bases). Trimming took 0 bases from V and 2 from J, leaving 8 bases between them. Looked up from germline, CDR1 is SGHVS and CDR2 is FNYEAQ. The CDR3 is 14 residues long. In DNA form, the CDR3 reads TGTGCCAGCAGCTTAGCGGGGACACCCTACGAGCAGTACTTC. Translated, it gives CASSLAGTPYEQYF.

This chain joins TRBV3-1 (or the pseudogene TRBV3-2) and TRBJ1-5; 8 bases are a match to TRBD1. The CDR3 length is 13 residues. Trimming cost V 4 bases and J 7 bases; bases outside gene matches: 3. Per germline, CDR1 LGHDT and CDR2 YNNKEL (reference sequence). CDR3 sequence reads: CASSPDREQPQHF. CDR3 nucleotide sequence: TGTGCCAGCAGCCCGGACAGGGAACAGCCCCAGCATTTT.

V and J are TRBV9 and TRBJ2-7, with D maybe TRBD1 (7 bases). CDR3 length: 14 residues. Germline CDR1 is SGDLS and CDR2 is YYNGEE. V shed 0 bases and J shed 2 bases, with 9 bases lying between them. CDR3 amino acids: CASSVGRGAYEQYF. As DNA, the CDR3 is TGTGCCAGCAGCGTAGGCAGGGGGGCCTACGAGCAGTACTTC. Filled out from reference TRBV9 and TRBJ2-7, the complete variable domain reads DSGVTQTPKHLITATGQRVTLRCSPRSGDLSVYWYQQSLDQGLQFLIQYYNGEERAKGNILERFSAQQFPDLHSELNLSSLELGDSALYFCASSVGRGAYEQYFGPGTRLTVT.

The chain couples TRBV5-1 to TRBJ2-5; D remains ambiguous. The CDR3 runs to 14 residues. V lost 0 bases to trimming and J lost 5 bases, with 11 bases between them. CDR1 and CDR2 (germline): SGHRS, YFSETQ. The CDR3 nucleotides are TGCGCCAGCAGCTTGGTAGATCCCAGGGAGACCCAGTACTTC. Translation: CASSLVDPRETQYF. The full variable domain, rest sourced from reference TRBV5-1 and TRBJ2-5, is KAGVTQTPRYLIKTRGQQVTLSCSPISGHRSVSWYQQTPGQGLQFLFEYFSETQRNKGNFPGRFSGRQFSNSRSEMNVSTLELGDSALYLCASSLVDPRETQYFGPGTRLLVL.

The chain combines TRBV5-1 with TRBJ1-2, with 8 positions matching TRBD1. V shed 0 bases, J shed 8 bases, and the junction held 9 bases outside the gene matches. In germline, CDR1 is SGHRS, CDR2 YFSETQ. This CDR3 is built from 15 residues. CDR3 loop: CASSLVSGGPLGYTF. CDR3 DNA: TGCGCCAGCAGCTTGGTGTCAGGGGGCCCCTTGGGCTACACCTTC.

V and J are TRBV18 and TRBJ1-1; D may be TRBD1 (5 bases). V lost 2 bases and J 0 bases, leaving 13 bases between the germline ends. The CDR3 is made up of 16 amino acids. From germline, CDR1 is KGHSH and CDR2 LQKENI. CDR3 in amino acids: CASSPLAGILNTEAFF. DNA for the CDR3: TGTGCCAGCTCACCATTGGCAGGGATTTTGAACACTGAAGCTTTCTTT.

V gene TRBV12-5 combines with J gene TRBJ1-1; D is uncertain. V dropped 7 bases and J dropped 7 bases, with 16 bases sitting between them. Germline loops: CDR1 LGHNT, CDR2 FRNRAP. The CDR3 runs 13 residues. Here the CDR3 reads CASALFRGSEAFF. CDR3 nucleotides: TGTGCTAGTGCCCTGTTTCGAGGGAGTGAAGCTTTCTTT.

This clone was recorded once. The chain recombines TRBV30 with TRBJ1-2; the D gene is possibly TRBD1 (5 bases). Germline CDR1 GTSNPN, CDR2 SVGIG (reference sequence). The CDR3 runs 14 residues. V was pared by 2 bases and J by 8 bases, with 18 bases between. The CDR3 sequence is CAWSFSGTLGGYTF. Here the CDR3 DNA reads TGTGCCTGGAGTTTTTCCGGGACTCTGGGGGGCTACACCTTC.

The V call is TRBV7-9, the J call TRBJ1-1; D is unclear. V was shortened by 3 bases and J by 6 bases, with 5 bases between the two germline ends. This CDR3 is 11 amino acids long. The germline CDR1 and CDR2 sequences are SEHNR and FQNEAQ (reference sequence). DNA of the CDR3: TGTGCCAGCAGCTTTGGGCCTGAAGCTTTCTTT. Protein product: CASSFGPEAFF.

The rearrangement links TRBV2 to TRBJ2-2; 7 bases are a match to TRBD2. The CDR3 covers 14 residues. The V segment lost 10 bases and the J segment 5 bases; nucleotides outside the gene matches: 10. Germline V gene data show CDR1 as SNHLY and CDR2 as FYNNEI. CDR3 sequence (DNA): TGTGCCACCGATTCGACTAGCAATACCGGGGAGCTGTTTTTT. This translates into CATDSTSNTGELFF.

V and J are TRBV7-3 and TRBJ2-5; possible D gene TRBD2, 7 bases. Trimming left V 6 bases short and J 1 base short, with 15 bases between. The CDR3 length is 15 residues. CDR1 is SGHTA, CDR2 FQGTGA, per germline. The CDR3: CASSRHGGPQETQYF. The CDR3 nucleotides read TGTGCCAGCAGTCGCCACGGGGGGCCCCAAGAGACCCAGTACTTC.

This chain joins TRBV11-2 and TRBJ1-2; no firm D call. Trimming shortened V by 2 bases and J by 6 bases, and 7 bases separated the two germline ends. The CDR3 totals 12 residues. Germline V gene data show CDR1 as SGHAT and CDR2 as FQNNGV. CDR3 in amino acids: CASSLYMDGYTF. The DNA of the CDR3 is TGTGCCAGCAGCTTATACATGGATGGCTACACCTTC.

This chain links TRBV6-5 with TRBJ1-1; D perhaps matches TRBD1 (5 bases). The germline gives CDR1 MNHEY, CDR2 SVGAGI. The V end lost 3 bases, the J end lost 4 bases, and 18 bases lay between the germline ends. The CDR3 covers 16 residues. CDR3 in amino acids: CASSYSIGHGGTEAFF. CDR3 nucleotide sequence: TGTGCCAGCAGTTATTCGATCGGACATGGTGGCACTGAAGCTTTCTTT.

The DNA for the CDR3 is TGTGCCACCAGCATCCGGGGGTATGGCTCCGAGCAGTACTTC. Translating gives CATSIRGYGSEQYF. The chain combines TRBV15 with TRBJ2-7, with D perhaps matching TRBD2 (6 bases). Per the germline V gene, CDR1 is LNHNV and CDR2 is YYDKDF (reference sequence). Deletions cut 4 bases from V and 6 bases from J, with 16 bases between. The CDR3 totals 14 residues.